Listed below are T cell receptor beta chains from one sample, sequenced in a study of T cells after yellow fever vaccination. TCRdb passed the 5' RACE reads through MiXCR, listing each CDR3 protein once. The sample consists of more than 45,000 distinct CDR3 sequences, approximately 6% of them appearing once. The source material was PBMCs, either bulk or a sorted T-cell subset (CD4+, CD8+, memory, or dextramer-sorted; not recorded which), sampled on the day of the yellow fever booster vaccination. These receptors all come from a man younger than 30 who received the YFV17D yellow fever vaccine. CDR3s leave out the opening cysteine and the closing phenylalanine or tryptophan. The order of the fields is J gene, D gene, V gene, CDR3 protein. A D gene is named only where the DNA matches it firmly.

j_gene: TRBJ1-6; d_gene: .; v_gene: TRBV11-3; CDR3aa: ASSLGGVNSPLH
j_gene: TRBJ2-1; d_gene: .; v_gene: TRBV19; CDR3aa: ASSEGGYSYNEQF
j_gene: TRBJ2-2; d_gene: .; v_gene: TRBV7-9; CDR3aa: ASTQSVETGELF
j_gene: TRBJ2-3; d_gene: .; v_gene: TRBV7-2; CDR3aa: ASSFSGTPDTQY
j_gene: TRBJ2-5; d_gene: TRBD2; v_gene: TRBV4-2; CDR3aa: ASSQGLAQETQY
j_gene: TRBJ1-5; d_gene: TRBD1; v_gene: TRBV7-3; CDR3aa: ASSSTGGSQPQH
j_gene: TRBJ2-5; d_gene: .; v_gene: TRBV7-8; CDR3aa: ASSDTGLKQETQY
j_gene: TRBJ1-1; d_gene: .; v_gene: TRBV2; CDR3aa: ASSVWGPEAF
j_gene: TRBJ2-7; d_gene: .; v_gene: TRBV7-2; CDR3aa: ASNLVGSYEQY
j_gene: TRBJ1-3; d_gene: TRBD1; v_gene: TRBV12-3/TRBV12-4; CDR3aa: ASSLGQRRNTIY
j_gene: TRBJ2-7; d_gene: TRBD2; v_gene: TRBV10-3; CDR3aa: AIRGEKRGRRNEQY
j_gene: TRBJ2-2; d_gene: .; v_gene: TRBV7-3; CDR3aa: ASSLTQAHRNTGELF
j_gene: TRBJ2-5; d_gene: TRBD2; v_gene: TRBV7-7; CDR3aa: ASSAGLAGQETQY
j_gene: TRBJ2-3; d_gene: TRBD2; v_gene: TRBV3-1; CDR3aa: ASSQGTSASTDTQY
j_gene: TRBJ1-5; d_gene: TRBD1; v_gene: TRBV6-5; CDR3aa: ATSGQNNQPQH
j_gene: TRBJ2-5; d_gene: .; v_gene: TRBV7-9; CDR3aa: ASSLASYQETQY
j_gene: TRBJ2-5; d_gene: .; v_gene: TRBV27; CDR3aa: ASSLIDDQETQY
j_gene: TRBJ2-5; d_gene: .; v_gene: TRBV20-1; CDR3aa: SARDRLKQETQY
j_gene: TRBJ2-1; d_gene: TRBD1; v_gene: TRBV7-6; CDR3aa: ASSPRTGSYNEQF
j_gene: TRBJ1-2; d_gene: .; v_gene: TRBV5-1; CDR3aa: ASSLGTYGYT
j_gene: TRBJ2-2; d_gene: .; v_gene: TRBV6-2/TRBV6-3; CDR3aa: ASSPLGRGANTGELF
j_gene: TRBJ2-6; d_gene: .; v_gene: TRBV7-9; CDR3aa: ASSLDSGLPSGANVLT
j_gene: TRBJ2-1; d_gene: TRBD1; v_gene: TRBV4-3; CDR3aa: ASSQGGGISPNEQF
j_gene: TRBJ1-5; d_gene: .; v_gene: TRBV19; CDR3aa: ASSIDHTQYQPQH
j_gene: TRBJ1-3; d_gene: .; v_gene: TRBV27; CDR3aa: ASTTLGTIGNTIY
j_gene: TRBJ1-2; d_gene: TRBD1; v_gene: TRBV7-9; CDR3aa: ASSSRTGGAHGYT
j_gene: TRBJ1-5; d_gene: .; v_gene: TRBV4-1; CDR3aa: ASSQAGLGSNQPQH
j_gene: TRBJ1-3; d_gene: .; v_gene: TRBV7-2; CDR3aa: ASSLAGADTIY
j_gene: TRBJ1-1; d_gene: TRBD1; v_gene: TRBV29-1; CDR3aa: SGDRGYTEAF
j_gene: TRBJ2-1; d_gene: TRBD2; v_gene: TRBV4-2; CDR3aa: ASSRLGGGPYNEQF
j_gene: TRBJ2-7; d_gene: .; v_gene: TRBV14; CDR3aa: ASSREDKSYEQY
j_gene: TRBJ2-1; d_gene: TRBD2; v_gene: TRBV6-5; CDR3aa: ASSYSPSGVSYNEQF
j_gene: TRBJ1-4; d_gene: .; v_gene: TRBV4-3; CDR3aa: ASSQDYGDEKLF
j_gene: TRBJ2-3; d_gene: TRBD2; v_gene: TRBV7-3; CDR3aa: ASSLDAGGAYTQY
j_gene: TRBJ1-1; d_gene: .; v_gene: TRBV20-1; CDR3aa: STRRAGRTEAF
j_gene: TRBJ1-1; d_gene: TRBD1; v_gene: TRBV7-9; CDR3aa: ASSQGTGGRNTEAF
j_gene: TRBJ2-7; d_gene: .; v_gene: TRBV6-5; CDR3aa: ASSYRVNTGQY
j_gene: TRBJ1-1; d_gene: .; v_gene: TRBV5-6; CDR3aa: ASSLVRVGSTEAF
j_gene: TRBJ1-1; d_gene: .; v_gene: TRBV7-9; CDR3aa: ASSRENGGLNTEAF
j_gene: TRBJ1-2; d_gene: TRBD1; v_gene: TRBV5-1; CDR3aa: ASSSQGAGTYGYT
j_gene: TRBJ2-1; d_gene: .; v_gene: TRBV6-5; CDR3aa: ASTSGPLAEQF
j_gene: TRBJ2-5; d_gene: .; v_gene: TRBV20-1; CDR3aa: SARDLRQGIGETQY
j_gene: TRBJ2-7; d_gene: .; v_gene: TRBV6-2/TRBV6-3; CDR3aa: ASHSDSYEQY
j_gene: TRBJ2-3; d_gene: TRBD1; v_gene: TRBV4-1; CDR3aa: ASSQRDRGRWGITDTQY
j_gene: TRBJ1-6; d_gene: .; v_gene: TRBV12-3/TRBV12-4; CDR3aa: ASSSALYSPLH
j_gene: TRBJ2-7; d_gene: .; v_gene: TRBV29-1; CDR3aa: SAGTSYYEQY
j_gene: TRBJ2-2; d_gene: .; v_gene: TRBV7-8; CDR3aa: ASSLGYTGELF
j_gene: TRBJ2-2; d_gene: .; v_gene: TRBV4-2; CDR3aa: ASSQDAQTTGELF
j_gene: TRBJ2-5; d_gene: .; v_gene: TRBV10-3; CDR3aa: ATGRETQY
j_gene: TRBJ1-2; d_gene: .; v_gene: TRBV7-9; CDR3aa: ASSWDTSTYYGYT
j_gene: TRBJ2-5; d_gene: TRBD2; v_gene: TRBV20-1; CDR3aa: SARGPSGGETQY